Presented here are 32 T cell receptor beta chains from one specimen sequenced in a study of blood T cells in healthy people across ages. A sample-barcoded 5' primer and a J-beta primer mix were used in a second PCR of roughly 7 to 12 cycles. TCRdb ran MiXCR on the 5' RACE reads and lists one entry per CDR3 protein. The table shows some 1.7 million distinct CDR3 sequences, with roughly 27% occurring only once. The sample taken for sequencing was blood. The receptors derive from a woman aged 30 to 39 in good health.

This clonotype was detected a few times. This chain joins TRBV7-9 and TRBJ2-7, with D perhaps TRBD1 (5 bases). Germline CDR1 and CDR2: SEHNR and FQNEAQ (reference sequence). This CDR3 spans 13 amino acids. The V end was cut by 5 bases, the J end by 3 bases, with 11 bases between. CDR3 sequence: CASSKIGDYEQYF. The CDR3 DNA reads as TGTGCCAGCAGCAAAATAGGGGACTACGAGCAGTACTTC. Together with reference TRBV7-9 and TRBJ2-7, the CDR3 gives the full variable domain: DTGVSQNPRHKITKRGQNVTFRCDPISEHNRLYWYRQTLGQGPEFLTYFQNEAQLEKSRLLSDRFSAERPKGSFSTLEIQRTEQGDSAMYLCASSKIGDYEQYFGPGTRLTVT.

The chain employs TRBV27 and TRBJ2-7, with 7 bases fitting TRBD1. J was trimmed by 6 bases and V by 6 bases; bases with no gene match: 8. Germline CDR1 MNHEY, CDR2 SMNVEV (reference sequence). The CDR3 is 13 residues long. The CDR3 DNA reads TGTGCCAGCAGATTTACAGGGGAGCGCGAGCAGTACTTC. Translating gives CASRFTGEREQYF.

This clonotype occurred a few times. The CDR3 DNA reads TGCAGTGCCATGGGGACAGGGGGCGCTGAGAACACCTACGAGCAGTACTTC. It yields the protein CSAMGTGGAENTYEQYF. V gene TRBV20-1 combines with J gene TRBJ2-7, with TRBD1 identical over 12 bases. The CDR3 is 17 residues long. V shed 6 bases and J 2 bases; nucleotides not matched to a gene: 14. Germline-derived CDR1 and CDR2 are DFQATT and SNEGSKA (reference sequence).

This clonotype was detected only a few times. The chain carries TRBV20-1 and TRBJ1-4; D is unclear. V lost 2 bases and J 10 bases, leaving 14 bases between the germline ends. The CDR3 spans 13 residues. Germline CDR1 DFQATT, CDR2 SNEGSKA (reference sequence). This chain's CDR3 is CSARLSGSAKLFF. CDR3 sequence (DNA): TGCAGTGCTAGATTGAGCGGGAGTGCAAAACTGTTTTTT.

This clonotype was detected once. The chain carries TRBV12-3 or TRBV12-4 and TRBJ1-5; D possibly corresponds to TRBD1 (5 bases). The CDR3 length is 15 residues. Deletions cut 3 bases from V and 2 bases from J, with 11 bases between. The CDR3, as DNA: TGTGCCAGCAGTTTCGACGGGGCTGGCAATCAGCCCCAGCATTTT. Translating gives CASSFDGAGNQPQHF.

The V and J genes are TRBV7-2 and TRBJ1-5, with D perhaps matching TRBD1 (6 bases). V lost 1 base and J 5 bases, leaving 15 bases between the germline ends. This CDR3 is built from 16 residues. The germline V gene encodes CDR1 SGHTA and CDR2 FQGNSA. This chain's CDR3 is CASSLGTGAAHQPQHF. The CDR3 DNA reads TGTGCCAGCAGCTTAGGGACGGGGGCCGCACATCAGCCCCAGCATTTT.

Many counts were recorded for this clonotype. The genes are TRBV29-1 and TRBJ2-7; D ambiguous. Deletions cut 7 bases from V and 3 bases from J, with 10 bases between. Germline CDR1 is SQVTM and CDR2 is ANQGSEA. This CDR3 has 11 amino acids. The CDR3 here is CSGTTHYEQYF. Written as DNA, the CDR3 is TGCAGCGGGACGACCCACTACGAGCAGTACTTC.

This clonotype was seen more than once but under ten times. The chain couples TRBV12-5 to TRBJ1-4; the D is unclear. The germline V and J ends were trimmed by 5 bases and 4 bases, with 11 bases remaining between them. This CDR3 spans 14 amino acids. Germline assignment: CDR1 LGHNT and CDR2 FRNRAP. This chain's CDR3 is CASGRVGINEKLFF. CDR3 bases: TGTGCTAGTGGTCGAGTAGGGATTAATGAAAAACTGTTTTTT.

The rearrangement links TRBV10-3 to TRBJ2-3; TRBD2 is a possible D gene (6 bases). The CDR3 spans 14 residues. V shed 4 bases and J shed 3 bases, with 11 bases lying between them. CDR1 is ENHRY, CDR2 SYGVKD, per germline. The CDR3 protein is CAISAGGMTDTQYF. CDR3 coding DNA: TGTGCCATCAGTGCTGGGGGGATGACAGATACGCAGTATTTT.

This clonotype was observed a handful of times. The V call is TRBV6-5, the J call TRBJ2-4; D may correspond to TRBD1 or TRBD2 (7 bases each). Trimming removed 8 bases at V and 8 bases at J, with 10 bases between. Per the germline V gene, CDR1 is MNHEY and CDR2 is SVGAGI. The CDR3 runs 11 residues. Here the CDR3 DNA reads TGTGCCAGCCAGGGGGGGGACATTCAGTACTTC. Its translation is CASQGGDIQYF.

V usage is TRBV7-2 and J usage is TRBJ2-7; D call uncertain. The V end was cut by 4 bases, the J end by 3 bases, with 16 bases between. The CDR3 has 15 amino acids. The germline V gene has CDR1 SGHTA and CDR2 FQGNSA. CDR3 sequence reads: CASSSRLGRYYEQYF. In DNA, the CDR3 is TGTGCCAGCAGCTCCCGGCTCGGTCGTTACTACGAGCAGTACTTC. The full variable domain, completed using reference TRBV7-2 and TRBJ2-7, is GAGVSQSPSNKVTEKGKDVELRCDPISGHTALYWYRQSLGQGLEFLIYFQGNSAPDKSGLPSDRFSAERTGGSVSTLTIQRTQQEDSAVYLCASSSRLGRYYEQYFGPGTRLTVT.

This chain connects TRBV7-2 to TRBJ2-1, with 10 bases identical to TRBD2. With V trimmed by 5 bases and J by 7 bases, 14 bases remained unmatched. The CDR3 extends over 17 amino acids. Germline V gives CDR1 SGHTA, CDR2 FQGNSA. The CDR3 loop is CASSPPGVAGGGNEQFF. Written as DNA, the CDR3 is TGTGCCAGCAGCCCCCCGGGGGTAGCGGGAGGTGGGAATGAGCAGTTCTTC.

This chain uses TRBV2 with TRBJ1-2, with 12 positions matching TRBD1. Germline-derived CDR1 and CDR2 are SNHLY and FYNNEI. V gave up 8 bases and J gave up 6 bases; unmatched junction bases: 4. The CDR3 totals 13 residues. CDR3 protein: CASEGQGANGYTF. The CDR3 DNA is TGTGCCAGCGAGGGACAGGGGGCGAATGGCTACACCTTC.

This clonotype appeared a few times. CDR3 sequence: CASGSRGEQFF. In nucleotides, the CDR3 is TGTGCCAGCGGTAGCCGGGGTGAGCAGTTCTTC. The V gene is TRBV12-3 or TRBV12-4, the J gene TRBJ2-1, with TRBD2 as a possible D gene (5 bases). The CDR3 loop spans 11 amino acids. Trimming removed 8 bases from V and 9 bases from J, with 11 bases in between.

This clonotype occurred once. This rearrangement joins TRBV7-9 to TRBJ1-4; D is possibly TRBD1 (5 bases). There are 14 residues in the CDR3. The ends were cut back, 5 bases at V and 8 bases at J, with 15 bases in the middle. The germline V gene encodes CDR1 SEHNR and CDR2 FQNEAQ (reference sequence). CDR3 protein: CASSRDLGREKLFF. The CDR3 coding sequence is TGTGCCAGCAGCCGGGACCTAGGACGAGAAAAACTGTTTTTT.

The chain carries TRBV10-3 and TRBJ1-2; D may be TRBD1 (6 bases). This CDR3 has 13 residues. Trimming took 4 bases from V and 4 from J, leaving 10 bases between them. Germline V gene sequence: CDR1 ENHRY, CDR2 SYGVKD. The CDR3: CAISGGRIYGYTF. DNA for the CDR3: TGTGCCATCAGTGGGGGGCGGATCTATGGCTACACCTTC.

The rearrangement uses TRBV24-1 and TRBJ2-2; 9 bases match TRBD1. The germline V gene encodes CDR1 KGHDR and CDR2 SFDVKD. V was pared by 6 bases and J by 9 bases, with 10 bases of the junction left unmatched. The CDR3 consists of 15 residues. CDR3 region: CATSPSGTGSRELFF. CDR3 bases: TGTGCCACCAGTCCATCCGGGACAGGGAGCCGGGAGCTGTTTTTT.

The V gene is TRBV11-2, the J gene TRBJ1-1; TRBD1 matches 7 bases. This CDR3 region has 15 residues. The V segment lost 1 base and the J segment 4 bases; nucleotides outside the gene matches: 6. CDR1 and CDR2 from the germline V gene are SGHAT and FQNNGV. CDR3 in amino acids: CASSLVAGQVTEAFF. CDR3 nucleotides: TGTGCCAGCAGCTTAGTGGCTGGACAGGTCACTGAAGCTTTCTTT. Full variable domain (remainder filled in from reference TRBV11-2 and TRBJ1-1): EAGVAQSPRYKIIEKRQSVAFWCNPISGHATLYWYQQILGQGPKLLIQFQNNGVVDDSQLPKDRFSAERLKGVDSTLKIQPAKLEDSAVYLCASSLVAGQVTEAFFGQGTRLTVV.

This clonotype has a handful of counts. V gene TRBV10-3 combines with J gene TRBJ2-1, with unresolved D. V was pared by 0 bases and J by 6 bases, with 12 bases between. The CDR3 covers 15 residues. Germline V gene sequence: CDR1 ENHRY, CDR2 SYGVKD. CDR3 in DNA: TGTGCCATCAGTGAGTCGATTACTAACCCCAATGAGCAGTTCTTC. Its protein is CAISESITNPNEQFF.

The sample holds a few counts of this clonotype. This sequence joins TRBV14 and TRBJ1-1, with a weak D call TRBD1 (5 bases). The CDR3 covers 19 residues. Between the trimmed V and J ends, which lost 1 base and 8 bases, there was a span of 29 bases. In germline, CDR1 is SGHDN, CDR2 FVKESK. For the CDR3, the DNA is TGTGCCAGCAGCCAAGGTCCACAGTACCGACTAAGGGGTACCACCGAAGCTTTCTTT. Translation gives CASSQGPQYRLRGTTEAFF.

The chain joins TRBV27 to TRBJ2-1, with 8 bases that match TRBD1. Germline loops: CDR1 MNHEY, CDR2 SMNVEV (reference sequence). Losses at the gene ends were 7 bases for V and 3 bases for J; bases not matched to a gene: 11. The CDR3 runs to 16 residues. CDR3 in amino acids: CASTDRPDRVYNEQFF. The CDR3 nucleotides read TGTGCCAGCACCGACCGCCCGGACAGGGTCTACAATGAGCAGTTCTTC.

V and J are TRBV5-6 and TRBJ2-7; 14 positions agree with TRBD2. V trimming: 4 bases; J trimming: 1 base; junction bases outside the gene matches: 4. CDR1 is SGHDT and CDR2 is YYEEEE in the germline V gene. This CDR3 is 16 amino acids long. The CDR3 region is CASSPGLAGASYEQYF. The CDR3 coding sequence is TGTGCCAGCAGCCCGGGACTAGCGGGGGCTTCCTACGAGCAGTACTTC.

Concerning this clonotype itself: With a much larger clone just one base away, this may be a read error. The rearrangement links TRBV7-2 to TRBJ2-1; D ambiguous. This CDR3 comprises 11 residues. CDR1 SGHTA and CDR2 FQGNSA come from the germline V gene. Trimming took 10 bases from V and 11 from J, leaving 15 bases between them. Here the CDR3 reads CATRISNKQFF. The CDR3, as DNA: TGTGCCACCCGAATTTCTAATAAGCAGTTCTTC. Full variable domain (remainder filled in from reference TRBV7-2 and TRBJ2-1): GAGVSQSPSNKVTEKGKDVELRCDPISGHTALYWYRQSLGQGLEFLIYFQGNSAPDKSGLPSDRFSAERTGGSVSTLTIQRTQQEDSAVYLCATRISNKQFFGPGTRLTVL.

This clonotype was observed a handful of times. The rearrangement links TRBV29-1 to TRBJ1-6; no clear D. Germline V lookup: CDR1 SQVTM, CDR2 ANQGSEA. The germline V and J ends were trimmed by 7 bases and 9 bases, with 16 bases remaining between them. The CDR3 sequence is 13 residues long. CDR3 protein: CSARAAGASPLHF. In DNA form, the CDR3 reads TGCAGCGCTCGGGCCGCCGGCGCTTCACCCCTCCACTTT.

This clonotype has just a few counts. CDR3 loop: CASSPRTGGDIQYF. CDR3 DNA sequence: TGTGCCAGCAGCCCACGGACAGGGGGGGACATTCAGTACTTC. This chain uses TRBV9 with TRBJ2-4; TRBD1 agrees at 10 bases. From germline, CDR1 is SGDLS and CDR2 YYNGEE. The length of the CDR3 is 14 residues. The trim removed 4 bases at V and 8 bases at J, leaving 6 bases unmatched. Supplemented by reference TRBV9 and TRBJ2-4, the full variable domain reads DSGVTQTPKHLITATGQRVTLRCSPRSGDLSVYWYQQSLDQGLQFLIQYYNGEERAKGNILERFSAQQFPDLHSELNLSSLELGDSALYFCASSPRTGGDIQYFGAGTRLSVL.

Here the CDR3 DNA reads TGCAGTGCTACATCAGGACTAGCGAGCGAGCAGTACTTC. Encoded protein: CSATSGLASEQYF. V gene TRBV20-1 combines with J gene TRBJ2-7; 9 bases agree with TRBD2. The germline CDR1 and CDR2 sequences are DFQATT and SNEGSKA (reference sequence). The CDR3 sequence is 13 residues long. The trim removed 4 bases at V and 6 bases at J, leaving 7 bases unmatched.

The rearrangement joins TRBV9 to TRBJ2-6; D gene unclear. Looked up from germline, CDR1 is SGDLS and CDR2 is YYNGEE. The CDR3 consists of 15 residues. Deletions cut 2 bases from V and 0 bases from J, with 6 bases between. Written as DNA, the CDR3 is TGTGCCAGCAGCGTTCGTTCCTCTGGGGCCAACGTCCTGACTTTC. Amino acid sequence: CASSVRSSGANVLTF. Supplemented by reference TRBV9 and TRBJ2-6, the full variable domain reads DSGVTQTPKHLITATGQRVTLRCSPRSGDLSVYWYQQSLDQGLQFLIQYYNGEERAKGNILERFSAQQFPDLHSELNLSSLELGDSALYFCASSVRSSGANVLTFGAGSRLTVL.

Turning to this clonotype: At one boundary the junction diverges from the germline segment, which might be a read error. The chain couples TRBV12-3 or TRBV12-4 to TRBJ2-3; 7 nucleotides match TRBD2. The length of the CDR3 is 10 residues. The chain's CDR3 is CGGGGDAQYF. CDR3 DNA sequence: TGTGGAGGCGGGGGAGATGCGCAGTATTTT.

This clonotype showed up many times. The CDR3 sequence is CASSCRGTAIQETQYF. CDR3 bases: TGTGCCAGCAGCTGCCGAGGGACAGCCATCCAAGAGACCCAGTACTTC. V and J are TRBV21-1 and TRBJ2-5; the table's D gene call, TRBD1, was not cross checked with the DNA. TRBV21-1 has pseudogene status. The CDR3 has 16 residues.

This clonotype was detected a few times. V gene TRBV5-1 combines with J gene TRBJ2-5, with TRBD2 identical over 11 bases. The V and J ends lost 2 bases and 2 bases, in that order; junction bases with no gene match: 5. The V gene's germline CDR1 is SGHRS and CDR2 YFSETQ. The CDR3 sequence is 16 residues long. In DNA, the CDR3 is TGCGCCAGCAGCTTAACGAGACTAGCGGGGCAAGAGACCCAGTACTTC. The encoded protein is CASSLTRLAGQETQYF.

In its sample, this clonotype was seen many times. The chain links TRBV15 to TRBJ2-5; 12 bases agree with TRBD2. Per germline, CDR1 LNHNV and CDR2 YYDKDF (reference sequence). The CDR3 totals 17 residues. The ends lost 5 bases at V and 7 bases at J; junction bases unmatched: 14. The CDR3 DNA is TGTGCCACCAGCTCCACGACTAGCGGGGGACTAGAGGGGACCCAGTACTTC. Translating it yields CATSSTTSGGLEGTQYF.

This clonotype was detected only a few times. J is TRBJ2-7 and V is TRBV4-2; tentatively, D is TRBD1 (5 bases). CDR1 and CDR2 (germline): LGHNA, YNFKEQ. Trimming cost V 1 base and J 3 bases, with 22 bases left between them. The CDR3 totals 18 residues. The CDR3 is CASSQVAGIRSGVYEQYF. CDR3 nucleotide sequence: TGTGCCAGCAGCCAAGTAGCAGGGATAAGGAGTGGAGTCTACGAGCAGTACTTC.